The 30 T cell receptor beta chains in this list originate from one sample, sequenced in a study of response to subunit inactivated influenza vaccine. A single record per CDR3 protein comes from TCRdb applying MiXCR to the RT-PCR reads. The sample yields around 530,000 distinct CDR3 sequences, about 12% seen once. The specimen comprised PBMCs from blood, sampled on the day of vaccination. These receptors were collected from a man in his forties or fifties who received an inactivated influenza vaccine.

The J gene is TRBJ1-5, the V gene TRBV20-1; the D is unclear. Looked up from germline, CDR1 is DFQATT and CDR2 is SNEGSKA (reference sequence). The CDR3 loop spans 12 amino acids. V lost 3 bases and J lost 2, with 5 bases in between. CDR3 loop: CSARMGNQPQHF. For the CDR3, the DNA is TGCAGTGCTAGGATGGGCAATCAGCCCCAGCATTTT.

This sequence joins TRBV20-1 and TRBJ2-7; TRBD2 is a possible D gene (6 bases). This CDR3 spans 15 amino acids. CDR1 and CDR2 from the germline V gene are DFQATT and SNEGSKA (reference sequence). Deletions cut 2 bases from V and 3 bases from J, with 17 bases between. CDR3 sequence (DNA): TGCAGTGCTAGAAATTACGGGACTCTGCACTACGAGCAGTACTTC. Its protein is CSARNYGTLHYEQYF.

This clonotype has a handful of counts. The CDR3 DNA reads as TGTGCCAGCAGCCCAGACGGCCCTAATGAAAAACTGTTTTTT. Protein product: CASSPDGPNEKLFF. V gene TRBV7-9 combines with J gene TRBJ1-4; D remains ambiguous. Looked up from germline, CDR1 is SEHNR and CDR2 is FQNEAQ (reference sequence). V gave up 5 bases and J gave up 3 bases, with 10 bases separating them. This CDR3 comprises 14 residues.

This clonotype was seen more than once but under ten times. This chain uses TRBV10-3 with TRBJ2-1; D is perhaps TRBD1 or TRBD2 (5 bases each). Germline lookup yields CDR1 ENHRY and CDR2 SYGVKD. CDR3 length equals 12 residues. V shed 3 bases and J shed 12 bases, with 12 bases lying between them. This CDR3 is CAISDPGPGQFF. DNA of the CDR3: TGTGCCATCAGTGACCCGGGACCTGGGCAGTTCTTC.

This clonotype was seen a few times. The chain links TRBV24-1 to TRBJ1-2; 9 bases align to TRBD1. V gave up 4 bases and J gave up 5 bases; unmatched junction bases: 7. CDR3 length: 15 residues. Germline values: CDR1 KGHDR, CDR2 SFDVKD. The CDR3 DNA is TGTGCCACCAGTGACCAAGGGACAGGGTCGTATGGCTACACCTTC. This translates into CATSDQGTGSYGYTF.

This clonotype appeared many times. The chain employs TRBV29-1 and TRBJ2-7, with 13 bases fitting TRBD2. The germline V gene encodes CDR1 SQVTM and CDR2 ANQGSEA. The CDR3 has 14 amino acids. V shed 6 bases and J 5 bases; nucleotides not matched to a gene: 7. The CDR3 region has the DNA TGCAGCGTGGACACCGGGACTAGCGGGGACGAGCAGTACTTC. Protein: CSVDTGTSGDEQYF.

The V and J genes are TRBV7-9 and TRBJ2-3, with 13 bases fitting TRBD2. Trimming took 5 bases from V and 2 from J; bases not matched to a gene: 4. The germline gives CDR1 SEHNR, CDR2 FQNEAQ (reference sequence). The length of the CDR3 is 16 residues. The CDR3, as DNA: TGTGCCAGCAGCGAGGGACTAGCGGGAATCACAGATACGCAGTATTTT. Translating gives CASSEGLAGITDTQYF.

As concerns this clonotype: The junction shows a germline mismatch at one end, possibly a read error. The genes are TRBV7-9 and TRBJ2-1; perhaps TRBD1 as D (5 bases). The CDR3 runs to 14 residues. Germline CDR1 reads SEHNR; CDR2 reads FQNEAQ (reference sequence). The CDR3 DNA is TGTGCCAGCATCCAGGGAATATCCTCCAATGAGCAGTTCTTC. This codes for CASIQGISSNEQFF. The full variable domain, completed using reference TRBV7-9 and TRBJ2-1, is DTGVSQNPRHKITKRGQNVTFRCDPISEHNRLYWYRQTLGQGPEFLTYFQNEAQLEKSRLLSDRFSAERPKGSFSTLEIQRTEQGDSAMYLCASIQGISSNEQFFGPGTRLTVL.

The V call is TRBV7-9, the J call TRBJ2-5; TRBD1 agrees at 7 bases. From germline, CDR1 is SEHNR and CDR2 FQNEAQ (reference sequence). V gave up 4 bases and J gave up 7 bases; unmatched junction bases: 9. This CDR3 is 14 amino acids long. CDR3 in amino acids: CASSSTGAAGTQYF. Here the CDR3 DNA reads TGTGCCAGCAGCTCTACAGGGGCCGCTGGGACCCAGTACTTC.

V usage is TRBV4-2 and J usage is TRBJ2-1; D might be TRBD2 (6 bases). This CDR3 has 17 residues. Germline CDR1 is LGHNA and CDR2 is YNFKEQ. Trimming stripped 0 bases from V and 10 bases from J, with 22 bases between. The CDR3 DNA follows: TGTGCCAGCAGCCAAGATCCAGTAGCGAGGGGAGGTCACGAGCAGTTCTTC. Its protein is CASSQDPVARGGHEQFF.

This clonotype was seen many times. The chain uses TRBV6-5 and TRBJ1-2; 9 bases match TRBD1. V dropped 0 bases and J dropped 4; count of bases not matched to a gene: 3. CDR1 MNHEY and CDR2 SVGAGI come from the germline V gene. The CDR3 spans 15 residues. As DNA, the CDR3 is TGTGCCAGCAGTTACTCGACAGGGGGTATCTATGGCTACACCTTC. Translating gives CASSYSTGGIYGYTF.

This clonotype has ten or more counts. The chain employs TRBV18 and TRBJ2-1; 8 bases map to TRBD1. The germline V gene encodes CDR1 KGHSH and CDR2 LQKENI. The junction had 2 bases not matched to a gene; V was cut back by 2 bases and J by 2 bases. This CDR3 has 15 residues. This CDR3 is CASSPGTGTYNEQFF. The CDR3 bases are TGTGCCAGCTCACCAGGGACAGGCACCTACAATGAGCAGTTCTTC.

At least ten counts were recorded for this clonotype. The rearrangement links TRBV7-9 to TRBJ2-2; D is possibly TRBD2 (6 bases). V lost 5 bases and J lost 5, with 15 bases in between. Germline CDR1 is SEHNR and CDR2 is FQNEAQ (reference sequence). The CDR3 has 15 residues. The CDR3 sequence is CASSLPTSWTGELFF. The CDR3, as DNA: TGTGCCAGCAGCCTCCCGACTAGTTGGACCGGGGAGCTGTTTTTT. The full variable domain, in which reference TRBV7-9 and TRBJ2-2 provide the parts outside the CDR3, is DTGVSQNPRHKITKRGQNVTFRCDPISEHNRLYWYRQTLGQGPEFLTYFQNEAQLEKSRLLSDRFSAERPKGSFSTLEIQRTEQGDSAMYLCASSLPTSWTGELFFGEGSRLTVL.

The rearrangement uses TRBV9 and TRBJ1-4, with D hard to call. Trimming pared 3 bases from V and 10 bases from J, leaving 13 bases between. Germline V CDR1 and CDR2: SGDLS, YYNGEE. The CDR3 has 13 residues. The CDR3, as DNA: TGTGCCAGCAGCGGGACCCTTCAAGGAAAACTGTTTTTT. It specifies CASSGTLQGKLFF.

The CDR3 bases are TGCAGTGCTAGGAGATCAAACTACAATGAGCAGTTCTTC. Its protein is CSARRSNYNEQFF. V usage is TRBV20-1 and J usage is TRBJ2-1; D call uncertain. V gave up 3 bases and J gave up 3 bases, with 9 bases separating them. Germline loops: CDR1 DFQATT, CDR2 SNEGSKA (reference sequence). The CDR3 loop spans 13 amino acids.

This clonotype was found a few times. The rearrangement joins TRBV11-1 to TRBJ2-1; 15 nucleotides match TRBD2. The CDR3 length is 20 residues. Trimming at V came to 2 bases and at J to 5 bases, leaving 13 bases not matched to a gene. CDR1 is SGHAT, CDR2 FQDESV, per germline (reference sequence). CDR3 protein: CASSLPGLAGGFSRDNEQFF. The CDR3 bases are TGTGCCAGCAGCTTACCGGGACTAGCGGGAGGATTTTCTCGAGACAATGAGCAGTTCTTC.

The chain combines TRBV7-2 with TRBJ2-1; the match to TRBD2 covers 8 bases. Germline V gene data show CDR1 as SGHTA and CDR2 as FQGNSA. The J segment lost 4 bases and the V segment lost 3 bases, leaving 11 bases of the junction unmatched. The CDR3 loop spans 17 amino acids. CDR3 coding DNA: TGTGCCAGCAGCTTGGGGAGAGCGGGAGAAAGATACAATGAGCAGTTCTTC. Translation gives CASSLGRAGERYNEQFF.

Comment on this clonotype: Without the conserved terminal phenylalanine or tryptophan, this CDR3 likely stems from a read error. The chain combines TRBV20-1 with TRBJ2-1; TRBD2 matches at 10 bases. Unmatched junction bases numbered 9, after V lost 6 bases and J lost 7 bases. Germline loops: CDR1 DFQATT, CDR2 SNEGSKA (reference sequence). The CDR3 loop spans 14 amino acids. The CDR3, as DNA: TGCAGTGCGAACCTAGCGGGGGTTCGGAATGAGCAGTTCTAC. The encoded protein is CSANLAGVRNEQFY.

This clonotype was recorded at least ten times. The chain carries TRBV29-1 and TRBJ2-5; TRBD2 matches 7 bases. This CDR3 comprises 16 residues. The V segment lost 5 bases and the J segment 0 bases; nucleotides outside the gene matches: 12. The germline V gene has CDR1 SQVTM and CDR2 ANQGSEA. This CDR3 is CSVSRAGATNQETQYF. The CDR3 DNA sequence: TGCAGCGTTAGTAGGGCGGGAGCTACAAACCAAGAGACCCAGTACTTC.

V usage is TRBV12-3 or TRBV12-4 and J usage is TRBJ2-7; D might be TRBD1 or TRBD2, each matching 5 bases. The V end was cut by 5 bases, the J end by 0 bases, with 11 bases between. The CDR3 length is 14 residues. Here the CDR3 reads CASSHGTASYEQYF. The CDR3 nucleotides are TGTGCCAGCAGTCACGGGACGGCCTCCTACGAGCAGTACTTC.

The chain is built from TRBV5-5 and TRBJ2-7; no clear D gene. The germline V gene has CDR1 SGHKS and CDR2 YYEKEE (reference sequence). The germline V and J ends were trimmed by 0 bases and 0 bases, with 10 bases remaining between them. The CDR3 is 15 amino acids. The CDR3 loop is CASSLEAFPSYEQYF. In DNA, the CDR3 is TGTGCCAGCAGCTTGGAGGCCTTCCCCTCCTACGAGCAGTACTTC. The variable domain in full, completed from reference TRBV5-5 and TRBJ2-7, reads DAGVTQSPTHLIKTRGQQVTLRCSPISGHKSVSWYQQVLGQGPQFIFQYYEKEERGRGNFPDRFSARQFPNYSSELNVNALLLGDSALYLCASSLEAFPSYEQYFGPGTRLTVT.

The chain couples TRBV20-1 to TRBJ2-4; either TRBD1 or TRBD2 may fit D (6 bases each). Germline V gives CDR1 DFQATT, CDR2 SNEGSKA (reference sequence). V was cut by 5 bases and J by 8 bases, with 19 bases left in between. The CDR3 consists of 14 residues. The chain's CDR3 is CSALDSGTGDIQYF. The CDR3 nucleotides read TGCAGTGCTTTGGACAGTGGGACGGGAGACATTCAGTACTTC.

The chain is built from TRBV2 and TRBJ1-1; TRBD1 is a possible D gene (5 bases). Trimming pared 8 bases from V and 3 bases from J, leaving 13 bases between. The CDR3 spans 13 residues. Germline-derived CDR1 and CDR2 are SNHLY and FYNNEI. CDR3 DNA sequence: TGTGCCAGCCAGACAGACAAGCACACTGAAGCTTTCTTT. Protein: CASQTDKHTEAFF.

This clonotype was detected many times. The chain uses TRBV30 and TRBJ2-2, with D tentatively TRBD1 (6 bases). Per germline, CDR1 GTSNPN and CDR2 SVGIG (reference sequence). The V gene lost 2 bases and the J gene lost 4 bases, with 8 bases spanning the gap. The CDR3 is 13 amino acids. Here the CDR3 reads CAWSLQGTGELFF. CDR3 DNA: TGTGCCTGGAGTTTACAGGGCACCGGGGAGCTGTTTTTT.

This clonotype has a count of ten or more. V usage is TRBV6-2 or TRBV6-3 and J usage is TRBJ2-1; no definite D call. Trimming left V 5 bases short and J 7 bases short, with 21 bases between. This CDR3 region has 16 residues. Germline CDR1 and CDR2: MNHEY and SVGEGT. The DNA of the CDR3 is TGTGCCAGCAGTACGACGAGAGCTGGATCGTTTAATGAGCAGTTCTTC. Encoded protein: CASSTTRAGSFNEQFF.

V usage is TRBV18 and J usage is TRBJ2-5, with 7 positions matching TRBD1. The germline CDR1 and CDR2 sequences are KGHSH and LQKENI. This CDR3 is 15 amino acids long. With V trimmed by 0 bases and J by 1 base, 2 bases remained unmatched. CDR3 in DNA: TGTGCCAGCTCACCACCGGGACAGACCCAAGAGACCCAGTACTTC. It encodes CASSPPGQTQETQYF.

The rearrangement joins TRBV7-9 to TRBJ2-1, with TRBD2 matching over 8 bases. Germline CDR1 SEHNR, CDR2 FQNEAQ (reference sequence). J was trimmed by 3 bases and V by 1 base; bases with no gene match: 8. CDR3 length: 17 residues. CDR3 sequence: CASSLGVAGPLYNEQFF. CDR3 sequence (DNA): TGTGCCAGCAGCTTAGGCGTAGCGGGGCCACTCTACAATGAGCAGTTCTTC.

This clonotype showed up many times. The rearrangement uses TRBV29-1 and TRBJ2-3, with 8 bases aligning to TRBD1. V was clipped by 6 bases and J by 0 bases; unmatched bases: 5. The germline V gene has CDR1 SQVTM and CDR2 ANQGSEA. CDR3 length: 14 residues. The CDR3 here is CSVLGTGSTDTQYF. The CDR3 region has the DNA TGCAGCGTCTTGGGGACAGGTAGCACAGATACGCAGTATTTT.

This clonotype turned up a few times. CDR3 coding DNA: TGTGCCAGCGGATTTTCCGACAGGGTTGGAGATACGCAGTATTTT. Translation: CASGFSDRVGDTQYF. The J gene is TRBJ2-3, the V gene TRBV12-3 or TRBV12-4; 7 bases are a match to TRBD1. The CDR3 loop spans 15 amino acids. V lost 8 bases, J lost 5 bases, and 13 bases stayed unmatched.

This clonotype came up a few times. The chain carries TRBV11-2 and TRBJ2-3; TRBD2 might be the D (5 bases). The V gene's germline CDR1 is SGHAT and CDR2 FQNNGV. The CDR3 totals 17 residues. V was pared by 1 base and J by 3 bases, with 17 bases between. CDR3 loop: CASSLGYGVEDTDTQYF. CDR3 coding DNA: TGTGCCAGCAGCTTAGGATACGGCGTGGAGGATACAGATACGCAGTATTTT.